This TCR beta chain derives from a study of blood T cell repertoires in COVID-19. About the research overall: The study drew acute and convalescent COVID-19 samples from the United States, Italy and Spain. From T cells, B-cell-depleted T cells, or PBMCs came the material, which was cDNA or gDNA.

Source study methods: The assay estimated nucleated cells by amplifying reference gene primers. Data came from immunoSEQ multiplex PCR; TCRdb stores just in-frame clones and leaves some out. V and J calls and clone size come straight from that table; D and trimming were deduced from the DNA. The table shows approximately 150,000 clones, with approximately 84% occurring only once. CDR3 length: 16 residues. Germline values: CDR1 SGDLS, CDR2 YYNGEE. Trimming removed 2 bases at V and 0 bases at J, with 12 bases between. Sequences were obtained from peripheral blood. The TCR originated in a man aged 70-80 years with active or convalescent COVID-19. V and J are TRBV9 and TRBJ1-3; the D gene is possibly TRBD1 (6 bases). CDR3 residues: CASSVRGALSGNTIYF. The CDR3 DNA reads TGTGCCAGCAGCGTTCGGGGGGCGCTCTCTGGAAACACCATATATTTT. Variable domain in full (rest from reference TRBV9 and TRBJ1-3): DSGVTQTPKHLITATGQRVTLRCSPRSGDLSVYWYQQSLDQGLQFLIQYYNGEERAKGNILERFSAQQFPDLHSELNLSSLELGDSALYFCASSVRGALSGNTIYFGEGSWLTVV.